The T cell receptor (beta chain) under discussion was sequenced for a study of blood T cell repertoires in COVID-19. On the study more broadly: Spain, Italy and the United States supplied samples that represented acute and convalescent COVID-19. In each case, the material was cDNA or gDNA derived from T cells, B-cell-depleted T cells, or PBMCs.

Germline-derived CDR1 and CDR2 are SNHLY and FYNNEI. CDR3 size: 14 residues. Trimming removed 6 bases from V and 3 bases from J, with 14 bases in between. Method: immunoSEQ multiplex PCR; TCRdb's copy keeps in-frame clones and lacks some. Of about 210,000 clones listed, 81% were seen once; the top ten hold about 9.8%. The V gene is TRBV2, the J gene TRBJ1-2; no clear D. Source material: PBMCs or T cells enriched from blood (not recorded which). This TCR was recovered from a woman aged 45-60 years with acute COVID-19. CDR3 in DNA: TGTGCCAGCAGGCTCCTCGAGGGATACTATGGCTACACCTTC. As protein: CASRLLEGYYGYTF.